These 7 T cell receptor beta chains were all obtained from the same sample, sequenced in a study of response to subunit inactivated influenza vaccine. TCRdb re-called the RT-PCR reads through MiXCR, storing one row per CDR3 protein. The profile shows about 540,000 distinct CDR3 sequences, around 15% of them singletons. The sample here was PBMCs from blood, taken 11 to 12 days after vaccination. These receptor sequences come from a man aged 50 to 59 who received an inactivated influenza vaccine.

This clonotype appeared a few times. This chain uses TRBV2 with TRBJ2-3; TRBD1 aligns across 7 bases. Germline V gene lookup returns CDR1 SNHLY and CDR2 FYNNEI. The CDR3 has 14 amino acids. J lost 5 bases, V lost 4 bases, and 6 bases had no gene match. The CDR3 loop is CASSAEGGKDTQYF. The CDR3 DNA follows: TGTGCCAGCAGTGCGGAAGGGGGCAAAGATACGCAGTATTTT.

CDR3 coding DNA: TGTGCCAGCCGGGACAGGGGTTTTGGAGAAGAGACCCAGTACTTC. This encodes CASRDRGFGEETQYF. V usage is TRBV7-2 and J usage is TRBJ2-5; 10 bases map to TRBD1. CDR3 length equals 15 residues. With V trimmed by 8 bases and J by 3 bases, 9 bases remained unmatched. Germline V lookup: CDR1 SGHTA, CDR2 FQGNSA. The entire variable domain, with the rest obtained from reference TRBV7-2 and TRBJ2-5, is as follows: GAGVSQSPSNKVTEKGKDVELRCDPISGHTALYWYRQSLGQGLEFLIYFQGNSAPDKSGLPSDRFSAERTGGSVSTLTIQRTQQEDSAVYLCASRDRGFGEETQYFGPGTRLLVL.

Only a few counts were recorded for this clonotype. The gene calls are TRBV2 and TRBJ2-1, with D possibly matching TRBD2 (5 bases). Germline V lookup: CDR1 SNHLY, CDR2 FYNNEI. V was cut by 7 bases and J by 0 bases, with 10 bases left in between. This CDR3 spans 14 amino acids. Here the CDR3 reads CASMPGSSYNEQFF. In DNA form, the CDR3 reads TGTGCCAGCATGCCGGGGAGCTCCTACAATGAGCAGTTCTTC.

This clonotype was seen only a few times. The chain links TRBV4-3 to TRBJ2-3; perhaps TRBD2 as D (5 bases). The V gene's germline CDR1 is LGHNA and CDR2 YSLEER. The CDR3 has 17 residues. V gave up 0 bases and J gave up 4 bases, with 17 bases separating them. CDR3 sequence reads: CASSQDMSRGYPDTQYF. The CDR3 DNA reads as TGCGCCAGCAGCCAAGATATGTCGAGAGGGTATCCAGATACGCAGTATTTT.

The J gene is TRBJ2-7, the V gene TRBV29-1; 7 nucleotides agree with TRBD1. The CDR3 length is 11 residues. V was pared by 1 base and J by 12 bases, with 6 bases of the junction left unmatched. Germline CDR1 reads SQVTM; CDR2 reads ANQGSEA. The CDR3 DNA is TGCAGCGTTGAAGTAGGGACAGCTACGTACTTC. It is translated as CSVEVGTATYF.

This clonotype was seen a few times. The gene calls are TRBV10-3 and TRBJ2-7; no clear D. The V gene lost 4 bases and the J gene lost 0 bases, with 13 bases spanning the gap. CDR3 length: 15 amino acids. Germline CDR1 is ENHRY and CDR2 is SYGVKD. CDR3 protein: CAISVTGRSSYEQYF. The CDR3 nucleotides are TGTGCCATCAGTGTAACGGGCCGAAGCTCCTACGAGCAGTACTTC.

V and J are TRBV27 and TRBJ1-5; 7 nucleotides agree with TRBD1. This CDR3 region has 16 residues. The ends lost 3 bases at V and 2 bases at J; junction bases unmatched: 7. CDR1 MNHEY and CDR2 SMNVEV come from the germline V gene (reference sequence). The CDR3 loop reads CASSFSRDRGNQPQHF. Written as DNA, the CDR3 is TGTGCCAGCAGTTTTTCACGTGACAGGGGCAATCAGCCCCAGCATTTT.